One and the same sample provided the 31 T cell receptor beta chains below, sequenced in a study of blood T cell repertoires in COVID-19. Method: immunoSEQ multiplex PCR; TCRdb's copy keeps in-frame clones and lacks some. Among about 120,000 clones listed, over 60% were seen once. Sequences were obtained from peripheral blood. These receptors were obtained from a woman of 80 years or more with acute or convalescent COVID-19.

The J gene is TRBJ2-1, the V gene TRBV7-2; TRBD2 matches 15 bases. There are 15 residues in the CDR3. Germline trimming cut 1 base from V and 12 bases from J; bases unmatched to any gene: 4. Germline V gene lookup returns CDR1 SGHTA and CDR2 FQGNSA. CDR3 nucleotide sequence: TGTGCCAGCAGCTTAGGGACTAGCGGGAGGGCCCGGCAGTTCTTC. It yields the protein CASSLGTSGRARQFF.

The rearrangement uses TRBV5-8 and TRBJ1-1; 7 bases agree with TRBD1. This CDR3 spans 17 amino acids. Trimming took 2 bases from V and 8 from J; bases not matched to a gene: 18. CDR1 SGHTS and CDR2 YDEGEE come from the germline V gene. The CDR3 nucleotides read TGTGCCAGCAGCTTACCAACACCCTTCGTAGGGGGCGCAGAAGCTTTCTTT. Protein: CASSLPTPFVGGAEAFF.

The chain employs TRBV4-2 and TRBJ2-7; D is uncertain. The V gene lost 0 bases and the J gene lost 0 bases, with 3 bases spanning the gap. This CDR3 has 13 residues. CDR1 and CDR2 (germline): LGHNA, YNFKEQ. For the CDR3, the DNA is TGTGCCAGCAGCCAAGACAGCTCCTACGAGCAGTACTTC. Protein: CASSQDSSYEQYF.

The chain joins TRBV7-3 to TRBJ2-5; 7 positions agree with TRBD1. CDR3 length: 15 amino acids. In germline, CDR1 is SGHTA, CDR2 FQGTGA. V dropped 3 bases and J dropped 1; count of bases not matched to a gene: 5. The CDR3 reads CASSFGTETQETQYF. CDR3 nucleotide sequence: TGTGCCAGCAGCTTCGGGACAGAGACCCAAGAGACCCAGTACTTC.

CDR3 protein: CASSLAGVNTEAFF. The CDR3 DNA follows: TGTGCCAGCAGCTTGGCCGGGGTGAACACTGAAGCTTTCTTT. The chain has TRBV7-2 and TRBJ1-1; D call uncertain. V lost 3 bases to trimming and J lost 0 bases, with 8 bases between them. Germline CDR1 is SGHTA and CDR2 is FQGNSA. The CDR3 is 14 amino acids.

The chain couples TRBV29-1 to TRBJ2-7, with 10 positions matching TRBD1. Germline values: CDR1 SQVTM, CDR2 ANQGSEA. V trimming: 6 bases; J trimming: 6 bases; junction bases outside the gene matches: 8. The CDR3 has 13 amino acids. CDR3 protein: CSVGRQGAGEQYF. CDR3 coding DNA: TGCAGCGTAGGGAGACAGGGGGCTGGCGAGCAGTACTTC.

The rearrangement joins TRBV7-2 to TRBJ1-2; 7 bases line up with TRBD1. Germline loops: CDR1 SGHTA, CDR2 FQGNSA. After removal of 5 bases from V and 8 bases from J, the junction contained 8 bases not matched to a gene. This CDR3 is built from 13 residues. The CDR3 loop reads CASSPQGDQGYTF. CDR3 DNA: TGTGCCAGCAGCCCCCAGGGGGATCAAGGCTACACCTTC.

V usage is TRBV18 and J usage is TRBJ2-2, with D maybe TRBD1 (6 bases). The CDR3 length is 16 residues. V lost 3 bases, J lost 0 bases, and 11 bases lay in between. Germline V gene sequence: CDR1 KGHSH, CDR2 LQKENI. The CDR3 loop reads CASSPIGQSNTGELFF. CDR3 sequence (DNA): TGTGCCAGCTCACCTATTGGACAGTCGAACACCGGGGAGCTGTTTTTT.

J is TRBJ2-7 and V is TRBV7-9, with 8 positions matching TRBD2. CDR3 length: 19 residues. V was pared by 4 bases and J by 5 bases, with 22 bases of the junction left unmatched. Germline V lookup: CDR1 SEHNR, CDR2 FQNEAQ (reference sequence). For the CDR3, the DNA is TGTGCCAGCAGCTCCTACTATCAGGGCTCCGGGACTAGTAACCACGAGCAGTACTTC. Translation: CASSSYYQGSGTSNHEQYF.

The chain employs TRBV7-2 and TRBJ1-3, with 7 bases matching TRBD1. The CDR3 spans 14 residues. CDR1 is SGHTA, CDR2 FQGNSA, per germline. V was clipped by 2 bases and J by 4 bases; unmatched bases: 2. CDR3 bases: TGTGCCAGCAGCTTAACAGGGGTAGGAAACACCATATATTTT. Translation: CASSLTGVGNTIYF.

The gene calls are TRBV3-1 (or the pseudogene TRBV3-2) and TRBJ2-7, with D possibly TRBD1 on 6 matching bases. Germline V lookup: CDR1 LGHDT, CDR2 YNNKEL (reference sequence). V lost 4 bases to trimming and J lost 1 base, with 14 bases between them. This CDR3 spans 15 amino acids. As DNA, the CDR3 is TGTGCCAGCAGCCCCAGGGGCCTCTCTTCCTACGAGCAGTACTTC. Protein product: CASSPRGLSSYEQYF.

The V gene is TRBV12-3 or TRBV12-4, the J gene TRBJ2-1, with D possibly matching TRBD1 (7 bases). This CDR3 spans 12 amino acids. V was shortened by 8 bases and J by 14 bases, with 19 bases between the two germline ends. The CDR3 spells CASSDRARGEFF. As DNA, the CDR3 is TGTGCCAGCTCAGACAGGGCCAGGGGGGAGTTCTTC.

This clone was detected once. This chain uses TRBV29-1 with TRBJ1-4; D remains ambiguous. The CDR3 runs 12 residues. Germline-derived CDR1 and CDR2 are SQVTM and ANQGSEA. V was clipped by 4 bases and J by 6 bases, with 9 bases between them. CDR3 loop: CSVGQFDEKLFF. CDR3 DNA sequence: TGCAGCGTTGGTCAGTTTGATGAAAAACTGTTTTTT.

J is TRBJ2-7 and V is TRBV7-3, with 12 bases lining up with TRBD2. The junction had 3 bases not matched to a gene; V was cut back by 2 bases and J by 4 bases. Germline CDR1 reads SGHTA; CDR2 reads FQGTGA. CDR3 length equals 15 residues. CDR3 bases: TGTGCCAGCAGCTTAGGACTAGCGGGATCATACGAGCAGTACTTC. It specifies CASSLGLAGSYEQYF.

The chain is built from TRBV18 and TRBJ2-3; no clear D. The germline V gene encodes CDR1 KGHSH and CDR2 LQKENI. V was clipped by 3 bases and J by 4 bases, with 11 bases between them. This CDR3 is built from 14 residues. CDR3: CASSPANSPDTQYF. CDR3 DNA: TGTGCCAGCTCACCGGCGAACAGCCCAGATACGCAGTATTTT. Variable domain in full (rest from reference TRBV18 and TRBJ2-3): NAGVMQNPRHLVRRRGQEARLRCSPMKGHSHVYWYRQLPEEGLKFMVYLQKENIIDESGMPKERFSAEFPKEGPSILRIQQVVRGDSAAYFCASSPANSPDTQYFGPGTRLTVL.

CDR3 bases: TGTGCCAGCAGCTTAGTAAGTAGTGGGGGGGGTCGAGAGACCCAGTACTTC. This sequence encodes CASSLVSSGGGRETQYF. This sequence joins TRBV11-2 and TRBJ2-5; 7 nucleotides match TRBD2. The germline V gene has CDR1 SGHAT and CDR2 FQNNGV. The CDR3 totals 17 residues. V trimming: 1 base; J trimming: 4 bases; junction bases outside the gene matches: 12.

The V and J genes are TRBV2 and TRBJ1-1, with D possibly being TRBD1 (6 bases). Trimming pared 4 bases from V and 3 bases from J, leaving 6 bases between. This CDR3 is 12 amino acids long. Germline V gene sequence: CDR1 SNHLY, CDR2 FYNNEI. DNA for the CDR3: TGTGCCAGCAGTGGACAGGACACTGAAGCTTTCTTT. It yields the protein CASSGQDTEAFF.

As to this clone: Other DNA sequences in this specimen translate into the identical CDR3. The chain joins TRBV19 to TRBJ1-2, with D perhaps matching TRBD1 (5 bases). V was cut by 7 bases and J by 1 base, with 16 bases left in between. The CDR3 length is 15 residues. The germline V gene encodes CDR1 LNHDA and CDR2 SQIVND (reference sequence). The CDR3 protein is CASTPYGQGNYGYTF. In DNA, the CDR3 is TGTGCCAGTACCCCCTATGGGCAGGGTAACTATGGCTACACCTTC.

In its sample, this clone was seen a few times. V is TRBV19 and J is TRBJ2-3; 7 bases map to TRBD2. With 4 bases clipped from V and 5 bases from J, the junction kept 3 bases outside the gene matches. This CDR3 region has 13 residues. CDR1 and CDR2 from the germline V gene are LNHDA and SQIVND (reference sequence). CDR3 nucleotides: TGTGCCAGTAGTAAGCGGGAAGGAGATACGCAGTATTTT. Encoded protein: CASSKREGDTQYF.

The V and J genes are TRBV11-3 and TRBJ1-5; TRBD1 matches at 7 bases. The V segment lost 5 bases and the J segment 0 bases; nucleotides outside the gene matches: 13. This CDR3 is built from 18 residues. Germline CDR1 reads SGHNT; CDR2 reads YENEEA. The CDR3 bases are TGTGCCAGCAGCCACGGGACAGTATTTCGAAATAGCAATCAGCCCCAGCATTTT. This translates into CASSHGTVFRNSNQPQHF.

J is TRBJ2-5 and V is TRBV19, with 9 bases that match TRBD2. The CDR3 extends over 17 amino acids. Germline values: CDR1 LNHDA, CDR2 SQIVND (reference sequence). The V segment lost 5 bases and the J segment 0 bases; nucleotides outside the gene matches: 10. The CDR3 loop reads CASSPLSSGRYQETQYF. The CDR3 coding sequence is TGTGCCAGTAGTCCTTTGTCAAGCGGGAGGTACCAAGAGACCCAGTACTTC.

J is TRBJ2-6 and V is TRBV29-1; a weak D match, TRBD2 (5 bases). Germline V lookup: CDR1 SQVTM, CDR2 ANQGSEA. V was cut by 0 bases and J by 0 bases, with 15 bases left in between. The CDR3 has 18 residues. The CDR3 DNA reads TGCAGCGTTGAAGAGAGGGCAGGACCCAGCTCTGGGGCCAACGTCCTGACTTTC. Protein sequence: CSVEERAGPSSGANVLTF.

The rearrangement joins TRBV19 to TRBJ2-7; 10 bases fit TRBD1. The germline V gene encodes CDR1 LNHDA and CDR2 SQIVND (reference sequence). V dropped 4 bases and J dropped 7; count of bases not matched to a gene: 7. The CDR3 loop spans 14 amino acids. CDR3 amino acids: CASSRGQGSGEQYF. CDR3 sequence (DNA): TGTGCCAGTAGTAGGGGACAGGGGTCTGGTGAGCAGTACTTC.

The chain couples TRBV4-2 to TRBJ2-3; the D gene is possibly TRBD2 (7 bases). Germline assignment: CDR1 LGHNA and CDR2 YNFKEQ. This CDR3 region has 17 residues. With 3 bases removed from V and 2 bases from J, the gap between germline ends came to 18 bases. The CDR3 DNA follows: TGTGCCAGCAGCCACGGGGGCAGCGGGACTATCACAGATACGCAGTATTTT. Its protein is CASSHGGSGTITDTQYF.

The chain joins TRBV5-1 to TRBJ1-2; D is uncertain. This CDR3 contains 13 residues. Trimming took 3 bases from V and 6 from J, leaving 12 bases between them. CDR1 and CDR2 from the germline V gene are SGHRS and YFSETQ. CDR3 coding DNA: TGCGCCAGCAGCTCCGACAAAATCGATGGCTACACCTTC. Protein sequence: CASSSDKIDGYTF.

V gene TRBV5-5 combines with J gene TRBJ1-4; D may be TRBD1 (5 bases). The CDR3 runs 14 residues. Germline V CDR1 and CDR2: SGHKS, YYEKEE (reference sequence). Trimming stripped 0 bases from V and 7 bases from J, with 10 bases between. The DNA for the CDR3 is TGTGCCAGCAGCTTGGTGGTGGGGCCTGAAAAACTGTTTTTT. This gives the protein CASSLVVGPEKLFF.

The V gene is TRBV7-3, the J gene TRBJ2-2; 8 bases agree with TRBD1. This CDR3 has 17 amino acids. Germline loops: CDR1 SGHTA, CDR2 FQGTGA. Trimming at V came to 5 bases and at J to 5 bases, leaving 13 bases not matched to a gene. This chain's CDR3 is CASSPQGAGVGTGELFF. CDR3 bases: TGTGCCAGCAGCCCCCAGGGGGCGGGTGTGGGGACCGGGGAGCTGTTTTTT.

The chain uses TRBV4-2 and TRBJ2-7, with TRBD1 matching over 10 bases. The CDR3 spans 16 residues. V gave up 3 bases and J gave up 7 bases; unmatched junction bases: 12. The germline CDR1 and CDR2 sequences are LGHNA and YNFKEQ. CDR3 region: CASSQIQGGGQGEQYF. The CDR3 DNA follows: TGTGCCAGCAGCCAGATACAGGGAGGGGGACAGGGGGAGCAGTACTTC.

This clone showed up just a few times. This CDR3 is CASSPGQGASSFYGYTF. The CDR3 DNA reads TGTGCCAGCAGCCCCGGACAGGGGGCATCCTCTTTCTATGGCTACACCTTC. The chain links TRBV7-8 to TRBJ1-2; TRBD1 matches 11 bases. The V gene's germline CDR1 is SGHVS and CDR2 FQNEAQ. J was trimmed by 4 bases and V by 5 bases; bases with no gene match: 12. The CDR3 covers 17 residues.

The chain carries TRBV5-1 and TRBJ1-1; no firm D call. The CDR3 extends over 12 amino acids. V was clipped by 0 bases and J by 4 bases, with 4 bases between them. Germline CDR1 reads SGHRS; CDR2 reads YFSETQ. The CDR3 sequence: CASSLDSTEAFF. The CDR3 DNA follows: TGCGCCAGCAGCTTGGACAGCACTGAAGCTTTCTTT.

The chain recombines TRBV4-3 with TRBJ2-6; tentatively, D is TRBD2 (5 bases). Germline V lookup: CDR1 LGHNA, CDR2 YSLEER. This CDR3 has 17 residues. Trimming removed 4 bases from V and 0 bases from J, with 13 bases in between. This CDR3 reads CASSPGVRSSGANVLTF. The CDR3 nucleotides are TGCGCCAGCAGCCCCGGGGTCCGGAGCTCTGGGGCCAACGTCCTGACTTTC.